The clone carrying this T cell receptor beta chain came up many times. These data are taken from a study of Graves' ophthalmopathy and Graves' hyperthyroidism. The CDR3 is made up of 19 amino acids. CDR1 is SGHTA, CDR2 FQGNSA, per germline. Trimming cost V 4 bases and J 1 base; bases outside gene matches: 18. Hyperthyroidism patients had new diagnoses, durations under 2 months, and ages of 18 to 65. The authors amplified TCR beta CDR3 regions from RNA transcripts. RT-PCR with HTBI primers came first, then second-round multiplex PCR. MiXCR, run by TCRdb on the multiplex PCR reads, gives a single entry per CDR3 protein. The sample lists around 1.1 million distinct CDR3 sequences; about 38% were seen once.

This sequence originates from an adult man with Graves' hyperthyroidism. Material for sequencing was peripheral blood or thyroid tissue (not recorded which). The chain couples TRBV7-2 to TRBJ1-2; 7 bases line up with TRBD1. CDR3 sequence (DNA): TGTGCCAGCAGCTCCTTTGTGGGGGGACAGTGGGCTCTTAACTATGGCTACACCTTC. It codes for CASSSFVGGQWALNYGYTF.